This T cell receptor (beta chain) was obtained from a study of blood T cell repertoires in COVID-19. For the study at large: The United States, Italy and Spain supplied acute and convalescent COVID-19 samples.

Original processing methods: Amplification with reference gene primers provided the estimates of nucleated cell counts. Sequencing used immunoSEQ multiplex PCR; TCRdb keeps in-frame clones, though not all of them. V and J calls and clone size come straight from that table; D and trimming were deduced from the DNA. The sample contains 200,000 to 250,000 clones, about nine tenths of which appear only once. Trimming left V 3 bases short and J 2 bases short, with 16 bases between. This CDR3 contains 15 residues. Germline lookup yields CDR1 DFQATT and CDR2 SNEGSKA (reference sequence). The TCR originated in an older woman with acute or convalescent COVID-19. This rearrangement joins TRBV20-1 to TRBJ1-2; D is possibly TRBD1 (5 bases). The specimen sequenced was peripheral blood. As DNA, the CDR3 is TGCAGTGCTAGTCCCATAGGAAGACAGAACTATGGCTACACCTTC. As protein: CSASPIGRQNYGYTF.